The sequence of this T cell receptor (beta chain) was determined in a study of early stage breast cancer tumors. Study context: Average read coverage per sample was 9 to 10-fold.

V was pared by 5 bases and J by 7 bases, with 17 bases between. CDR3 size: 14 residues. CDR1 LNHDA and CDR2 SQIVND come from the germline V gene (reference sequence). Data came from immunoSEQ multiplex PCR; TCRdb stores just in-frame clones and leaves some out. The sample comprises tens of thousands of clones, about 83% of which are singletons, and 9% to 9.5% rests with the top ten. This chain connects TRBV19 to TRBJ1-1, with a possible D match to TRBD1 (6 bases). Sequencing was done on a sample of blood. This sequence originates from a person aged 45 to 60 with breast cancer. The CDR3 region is CASSPRGGAGEAFF. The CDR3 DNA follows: TGTGCCAGTAGTCCAAGGGGGGGGGCTGGTGAAGCTTTCTTT.